This record looks at one T cell receptor beta chain sequence and its context. The antigen is not known. Paired samples had equal genomic DNA input, ranging roughly 2 to 5 ug. Libraries were prepared by immunoSEQ multiplex PCR; TCRdb keeps only in-frame clonotypes and omits some of them. The sample yields about 4,900 clones, 84% seen once. This CDR3 has 13 residues. V was pared by 1 base and J by 3 bases, with 5 bases between. CDR1 and CDR2 (germline): SGHVS, FQNEAQ. This record belongs to a study of T cells in lung cancer brain metastases. Study findings and constraints: Compared with paired primaries, brain metastases showed fewer unique productive clones (roughly 1,600 versus 4,900).

This receptor was identified in a woman aged 50 to 65 with non-small cell lung cancer. The chain couples TRBV7-8 to TRBJ2-3; no clear D gene. The material sequenced was tumor tissue from the primary lung tumor. CDR3 sequence (DNA): TGTGCCAGCAGCTTAGATAGAACAGATACGCAGTATTTT. Protein: CASSLDRTDTQYF.